This TCR beta chain is drawn from a study of cytomegalovirus exposure and HLA in healthy donors. Study overall: The 130 or so validation repertoires, a later analysis reported, used the same platform as the 600 to 700 first-cohort repertoires.

V lost 2 bases, J lost 8 bases, and 15 bases lay in between. The germline gives CDR1 LNHDA, CDR2 SQIVND (reference sequence). CDR3 length: 14 residues. This table comes from immunoSEQ multiplex PCR, and its TCRdb copy is limited to in-frame clones, with some not included. The sample consists of 100,000 to 150,000 clones, roughly nine tenths of them appearing once. The chain joins TRBV19 to TRBJ1-2; the D gene is possibly TRBD1 (5 bases). This receptor was identified in a woman between 18 and 30 years old in good health and CMV-seronegative. The sample taken for sequencing was PBMCs. The CDR3 DNA follows: TGTGCCAGTAGTATAAAAGCCAGGGCAGGAGGCTACACCTTC. It codes for CASSIKARAGGYTF.